This T cell receptor beta chain was identified during a study of T cell changes during pregnancy in multiple sclerosis. Profiled with immunoSEQ multiplex PCR; TCRdb holds only in-frame clones, not every one. Among under 130,000 clones listed, 90% to 95% were seen once. From germline, CDR1 is MGHRA and CDR2 YSYEKL. V was pared by 6 bases and J by 4 bases, with 20 bases between. The CDR3 is 16 residues long. The rearrangement joins TRBV4-1 to TRBJ2-3, with D maybe TRBD2 (5 bases). Here the sequenced sample was peripheral blood, taken after pregnancy. The receptor was isolated from a female donor with multiple sclerosis, enrolled in a pregnancy study. In DNA form, the CDR3 reads TGCGCCAGCAGTCCGACCGGAGGTATTCCGGCAGATACGCAGTATTTT. Its protein is CASSPTGGIPADTQYF.